The 10 T cell receptor beta chains below come from one sample, sequenced in a study of response to subunit inactivated influenza vaccine. TCRdb re-called the RT-PCR reads with MiXCR, one entry per CDR3 protein. The sample holds roughly 500,000 distinct CDR3 sequences, roughly 27% seen once. This sample comprised CD4+ T cells sorted from PBMCs, obtained about 5 days after vaccination. These receptors came from a man in his forties or fifties who received an inactivated influenza vaccine.

This clonotype has more than one count but fewer than ten. One junction end does not reproduce the germline sequence, and a read error may be involved. This rearrangement joins TRBV5-1 to TRBJ2-7; no clear D. The CDR3 covers 14 residues. Germline V lookup: CDR1 SGHRS, CDR2 YFSETQ. The CDR3 nucleotides are TGCGCCAGCGGCTTGACTCCGAACCCCTACGAGCAGTACTTC. This encodes CASGLTPNPYEQYF.

This clonotype was seen repeatedly, ten times or more. The rearrangement uses TRBV3-1 and TRBJ2-3; TRBD2 matches at 7 bases. Germline V gene lookup returns CDR1 LGHDT and CDR2 YNNKEL (reference sequence). Trimming cost V 6 bases and J 5 bases; bases outside gene matches: 11. The CDR3 has 15 amino acids. The DNA of the CDR3 is TGTGCCAGCAGTTCAAGCGGGGCGGCGGGAGATACGCAGTATTTT. Encoded protein: CASSSSGAAGDTQYF.

This clonotype is medium-sized within its sample. The rearrangement links TRBV7-2 to TRBJ2-3; 12 positions agree with TRBD2. The trim removed 3 bases at V and 7 bases at J, leaving 11 bases unmatched. Germline lookup yields CDR1 SGHTA and CDR2 FQGNSA. There are 17 residues in the CDR3. The CDR3 here is CASSFGVKTSGRNTQYF. The CDR3 DNA follows: TGTGCCAGCAGCTTTGGCGTGAAGACTAGCGGGAGAAATACGCAGTATTTT.

The J gene is TRBJ2-1, the V gene TRBV20-1, with 11 bases identical to TRBD2. The ends lost 4 bases at V and 7 bases at J; junction bases unmatched: 6. CDR3 length: 14 amino acids. Germline loops: CDR1 DFQATT, CDR2 SNEGSKA (reference sequence). The CDR3 coding sequence is TGCAGTGCTATCACTAGCGGGAGAAGGAATGAGCAGTTCTTC. This gives the protein CSAITSGRRNEQFF.

The gene calls are TRBV12-3 or TRBV12-4 and TRBJ2-7; D ambiguous. CDR3 length: 13 amino acids. With 1 base removed from V and 3 bases from J, the gap between germline ends came to 7 bases. The CDR3 here is CASSLVGIYEQYF. CDR3 nucleotide sequence: TGTGCCAGCAGTTTAGTAGGGATCTACGAGCAGTACTTC.

This chain uses TRBV7-9 with TRBJ1-2, with D unclear. V dropped 7 bases and J dropped 2 bases, with 17 bases sitting between them. The CDR3 extends over 15 amino acids. Germline V CDR1 and CDR2: SEHNR, FQNEAQ (reference sequence). CDR3: CASTQMKPVNYGYTF. The CDR3 DNA follows: TGTGCCAGCACCCAAATGAAACCGGTCAACTATGGCTACACCTTC. The full variable domain, with the rest looked up from reference TRBV7-9 and TRBJ1-2, is DTGVSQNPRHKITKRGQNVTFRCDPISEHNRLYWYRQTLGQGPEFLTYFQNEAQLEKSRLLSDRFSAERPKGSFSTLEIQRTEQGDSAMYLCASTQMKPVNYGYTFGSGTRLTVV.

V and J are TRBV18 and TRBJ2-7, with TRBD1 identical over 7 bases. The CDR3 is 15 residues long. The V and J ends lost 5 bases and 2 bases, in that order; junction bases with no gene match: 9. Germline CDR1 KGHSH, CDR2 LQKENI. The CDR3 here is CASSNTGALPYEQYF. For the CDR3, the DNA is TGTGCCAGCTCAAACACAGGGGCCCTTCCCTACGAGCAGTACTTC.

This clonotype was observed a few times. CDR3 bases: TGCAGTGCGGATAGGGACAGGCAAGCTTTCTTT. It translates to CSADRDRQAFF. The genes are TRBV20-1 and TRBJ1-1, with 8 bases that match TRBD1. Germline trimming cut 6 bases from V and 9 bases from J; bases unmatched to any gene: 6. Germline assignment: CDR1 DFQATT and CDR2 SNEGSKA (reference sequence). This CDR3 has 11 residues.

The V and J genes are TRBV6-5 and TRBJ1-2; perhaps TRBD1 as D (6 bases). This CDR3 has 15 residues. V was pared by 4 bases and J by 8 bases, with 20 bases between. Germline-derived CDR1 and CDR2 are MNHEY and SVGAGI. The CDR3 loop is CASSSPGVLIGGYTF. The DNA of the CDR3 is TGTGCCAGCAGTTCCCCAGGGGTTTTGATAGGCGGCTACACCTTC.

This clonotype was detected a few times. The chain has TRBV18 and TRBJ2-7; tentative D call: TRBD2 (5 bases). Trimming cost V 3 bases and J 7 bases, with 10 bases left between them. The CDR3 is 12 residues long. Germline V gene data show CDR1 as KGHSH and CDR2 as LQKENI. The CDR3 is CASSPGGQEQYF. CDR3 nucleotides: TGTGCCAGCTCACCGGGCGGGCAGGAGCAGTACTTC.